This T cell receptor beta chain was profiled in a study of blood T cell repertoires in COVID-19. Across the whole study: Samples came from the United States, Italy and Spain, spanning acute and convalescent COVID-19. T cells, B-cell-depleted T cells, or PBMCs provided the cDNA or gDNA that served as material.

Clones were read by immunoSEQ multiplex PCR, and TCRdb kept only the in-frame ones, dropping some. This table has under 300,000 clones, 85% to 90% appearing once. V lost 0 bases and J lost 4; bases outside the gene matches: 6. This CDR3 is built from 15 residues. Germline CDR1 is SGHRS and CDR2 is YFSETQ. The chain uses TRBV5-1 and TRBJ1-2, with 7 bases identical to TRBD1. Sequencing was carried out using PBMCs or T cells enriched from blood (not recorded which). The clonotype originates from a young man who had recovered from COVID-19. In DNA form, the CDR3 reads TGCGCCAGCAGCTTGGAGGGGGCCCTGGGCTATGGCTACACCTTC. Translated, it gives CASSLEGALGYGYTF.